The subject of this entry is one T cell receptor beta chain. This sample is drawn from a study of T cell clonotyping in hematopoietic cell transplantation. CDR1 and CDR2 (germline): SGDLS, YYNGEE. This CDR3 spans 19 amino acids. The V gene end was trimmed by 3 bases and the J gene end by 0 bases; junction bases not matched to a gene: 12. Recipient blood drawn about 28 days pretransplant and days 30, 100, 180 after. Clones were sequenced by immunoSEQ multiplex PCR, and TCRdb holds only the in-frame ones, with some missing. In the table there are several thousand clones, about 80% of which are singletons.

This receptor was identified in a male patient aged 40-50 years who had an allogeneic stem cell transplant from a related donor, so the T cells may come from the graft donor. Some clones in this sample may be carry-over from other donors' samples. Material: PBMCs, obtained 180 days after allogeneic stem cell transplant. This chain links TRBV9 with TRBJ1-6, with 7 bases aligning to TRBD1. The CDR3 nucleotides are TGTGCCAGCAGCGAGGGGACAGTCAATTCCTACTCCTATAATTCACCCCTCCACTTT. Translation gives CASSEGTVNSYSYNSPLHF.